Listed below are T cell receptor beta chains from one sample, sequenced in a study of T cell changes during pregnancy in multiple sclerosis. Profiled with immunoSEQ multiplex PCR; TCRdb holds only in-frame clones, not every one. The sample carries 39,000 or so clones, 90% recorded once. The sample in question was CD8+ T cells from peripheral blood mononuclear cells, obtained in the first trimester of pregnancy. The source is a female donor with multiple sclerosis, enrolled in a pregnancy study. Both conserved end residues are part of each CDR3. D genes are given only for firm matches. Clone size, where shown, is once, few, many, or a class for clones that have expanded.

D,size,J,V,DNA,CDR3
TRBD1,.,TRBJ1-2,TRBV5-6,TGTGCCAGCAGTCCGGAAGGGGGCCCAAACTATGGCTACACCTTC,CASSPEGGPNYGYTF
.,.,TRBJ2-2,TRBV2,TGTGCCAGCAGCGAGCGAGGGCCCGGGGAGCTGTTTTTT,CASSERGPGELFF
.,.,TRBJ2-5,TRBV7-8,TGTGCCAGCAGCTTCCGCGGGACGGACCAAGAGACCCAGTACTTC,CASSFRGTDQETQYF
TRBD1,.,TRBJ1-4,TRBV7-9,TGTGCCAGCAGCCCCGGGACAGCTACTAATGAAAAACTGTTTTTT,CASSPGTATNEKLFF
.,few,TRBJ2-7,TRBV10-2,TGCGCCAGCCGGGGGGACATAACCACCTACGAGCAGTACTTC,CASRGDITTYEQYF
.,.,TRBJ2-1,TRBV5-1,TGCGCCAGCAGAAGGAGCAATGAGCAGTTCTTC,CASRRSNEQFF
.,.,TRBJ1-2,TRBV2,TGTGCCAGCAGTGATGGTCAGTCGGGGATTCGTCCGTATGGCTACACCTTC,CASSDGQSGIRPYGYTF
TRBD1,.,TRBJ1-2,TRBV29-1,TGCAGCGTTGTCGCCCCGACAGGGTTACATGGCTACACCTTC,CSVVAPTGLHGYTF
.,.,TRBJ2-3,TRBV7-8,TGTGCCAGCAGCCATAACCTCCAGACAGATACGCAGTATTTT,CASSHNLQTDTQYF
TRBD2,.,TRBJ2-1,TRBV4-1,TGCGCCAGCAGCCAAGATCCGGCTAGCGGGAGCTTGCATGAGCAGTTCTTC,CASSQDPASGSLHEQFF
.,.,TRBJ1-2,TRBV5-8,TGTGCCAGCAGCAAAGGGACACTAATACGATATGGCTACACCTTC,CASSKGTLIRYGYTF
.,once,TRBJ2-7,TRBV7-9,TGTGCCAGCAGCGGGATGCAGGGATTCCACGAGCAGTACTTC,CASSGMQGFHEQYF
.,.,TRBJ2-3,TRBV6-4,TGTGCCAGCAGTGACGGCGGGAACCCCACAGATACGCAGTATTTT,CASSDGGNPTDTQYF
TRBD2,.,TRBJ2-5,TRBV11-2,TGTGCCAGCAGACTAACTAGCGGGAGGGCCGGGGAGACCCAGTACTTC,CASRLTSGRAGETQYF
TRBD1,.,TRBJ2-7,TRBV28,TGTGCCAGCAGTTTGGTTGGCCTGGACAGGGGCGGATCCTACGAGCAGTACTTC,CASSLVGLDRGGSYEQYF
TRBD2,.,TRBJ2-1,TRBV18,TGTGCCAGCTCACCACCGGAGACTAGCATCGTTGAGCAGTTCTTC,CASSPPETSIVEQFF
.,.,TRBJ1-1,TRBV9,TGTGCCAGCAGCCAACATGGGGGGGTGAACACTGAAGCTTTCTTT,CASSQHGGVNTEAFF
.,.,TRBJ2-3,TRBV6-4,TGTGCCAGCAGTGAAGCGGGTGGAGGCGCAGATACGCAGTATTTT,CASSEAGGGADTQYF
TRBD1,.,TRBJ2-7,TRBV9,TGTGCCAGCAGCCCCGGGACAGGGTATTACGAGCAGTACTTC,CASSPGTGYYEQYF
.,.,TRBJ2-7,TRBV27,TGTGCCAGCAGTTTATCTAGCGCCACCTACGAGCAGTACTTC,CASSLSSATYEQYF
.,.,TRBJ2-7,TRBV2,TGTGCCAGCAGGGAATCTTACGAGCAGTACTTC,CASRESYEQYF
.,once,TRBJ1-5,TRBV19,TGTGCCAGTAGTAGGCAGGCCTACAATCAGCCCCAGCATTTT,CASSRQAYNQPQHF
TRBD1,.,TRBJ2-7,TRBV27,TGTGCCAGCAGTTGGGGACAGGGGGTCTCCTACGAGCAGTACTTC,CASSWGQGVSYEQYF
TRBD1,.,TRBJ2-7,TRBV27,TGTGCCAGCAGGCCGGGGCAGGGGGCAGCGGAGCAGTACTTC,CASRPGQGAAEQYF
.,.,TRBJ1-1,TRBV27,TGTGCCAGCAGGTCGGGCACTGAAGCTTTCTTT,CASRSGTEAFF
TRBD1,.,TRBJ1-5,TRBV27,TGTGCCAGCAGTCGAGGGGGCGACCATCAGCCCCAGCATTTT,CASSRGGDHQPQHF
.,once,TRBJ1-2,TRBV14,TGTGCCAGCAGCCAAGATTGGGGGCCCTATGGCTACACCTTC,CASSQDWGPYGYTF
TRBD1,.,TRBJ1-2,TRBV19,TGTGCCTCAGGGACAGGGAACTATGGCTACACCTTC,CASGTGNYGYTF
TRBD1,.,TRBJ1-2,TRBV7-9,TGTGCCAGCAGCGCCCGGACAGGGGCTAACTATGGCTACACCTTC,CASSARTGANYGYTF
TRBD1,once,TRBJ2-1,TRBV5-5,TGTGCCAGTACTTTAACAGGGGGCGGAGGGAATGAGCAGTTCTTC,CASTLTGGGGNEQFF
.,.,TRBJ2-7,TRBV9,TGTGCCAGCAGCGTCGGGAGTCTCTCCTACGAGCAGTACTTC,CASSVGSLSYEQYF
TRBD2,.,TRBJ2-3,TRBV9,TGTGCCAGCAGCGACGCGGGACTAGCGGGAGCATCGGATACGCAGTATTTT,CASSDAGLAGASDTQYF
TRBD2,.,TRBJ2-5,TRBV6-1,TGTGCCAGCAGTGAAAGCCCCGCGGGAGGGTTGGAGGAGACCCAGTACTTC,CASSESPAGGLEETQYF
.,once,TRBJ1-5,TRBV18,TGTGCCAGCTCACCAAGACAGAGCAATCAGCCCCAGCATTTT,CASSPRQSNQPQHF
.,.,TRBJ2-3,TRBV7-9,TGTGCCAGCAGCCCTGACATGGTTGGGGAGTCAGATACGCAGTATTTT,CASSPDMVGESDTQYF
TRBD1,.,TRBJ2-7,TRBV27,TGTGCCAGCAGCGTGGGGACAGGGACCTACGAGCAGTACTTC,CASSVGTGTYEQYF
.,.,TRBJ2-6,TRBV6-1,TGTGCCAGCAGTGAAAATTGGCCGTCCAACGTCCTGACTTTC,CASSENWPSNVLTF
.,.,TRBJ1-3,TRBV6-1,TGTGCCAGCAGTGAAGAAAACTACTCTGGAAACACCATATATTTT,CASSEENYSGNTIYF
.,.,TRBJ1-4,TRBV30,TGTGCCTGGAGGGATACAGATGAAGAAAAACTGTTTTTT,CAWRDTDEEKLFF
.,.,TRBJ2-7,TRBV7-8,TGTGCCAGCAGCTTAGGGGCGATGAGAAGCTCCTACGAGCAGTACTTC,CASSLGAMRSSYEQYF
.,.,TRBJ2-7,TRBV5-8,TGTGCCAGCAGCGCCGGGGTAATCGCCTACGAGCAGTACTTC,CASSAGVIAYEQYF
.,once,TRBJ2-7,TRBV7-9,TGTGCCAGCAGCCCGCGAGAGGGTTACGAGCAGTACTTC,CASSPREGYEQYF
.,.,TRBJ2-1,TRBV18,TGTGCCAGCTCACCAAACCGATGGCAGGACTCCTACAATGAGCAGTTCTTC,CASSPNRWQDSYNEQFF
.,once,TRBJ2-1,TRBV4-3,TGCGCCAGCAGCCAAGATGGGGGGGGGCAGCGTGAGCAGTTCTTC,CASSQDGGGQREQFF
TRBD1,.,TRBJ2-1,TRBV29-1,TGCAGCGTGACTGAACCGGGACAGACCTACAATGAGCAGTTCTTC,CSVTEPGQTYNEQFF
TRBD2,once,TRBJ2-7,TRBV10-3,TGTGCCTCCGCCACGGCTAGCGGAGTCCGGGAGCAGTACTTC,CASATASGVREQYF
.,.,TRBJ1-1,TRBV30,TGTGCCTGGAGGGCGGGGGGTGCTGGTGAAGCTTTCTTT,CAWRAGGAGEAFF
.,.,TRBJ1-2,TRBV6-6,TGTGCCAGCTCCTCGGGTTCGGGATTGTATGGCTACACCTTC,CASSSGSGLYGYTF
.,.,TRBJ1-2,TRBV2,TGTGCCAGCAGTGAAGTTCCAGGCCCTAACTATGGCTACACCTTC,CASSEVPGPNYGYTF